These 2 T cell receptor beta chains share one sample of origin, sequenced in a study of T cell repertoires in cytomegalovirus infection. No antigens are known for them. TCRdb processed the reads anew with MiXCR; each CDR3 protein has one entry. The sample has 550,000 to 700,000 distinct CDR3 sequences, about 40% seen once; the top ten hold 48%. Sequences were derived from cultured PBMCs, sampled from culture after CMV antigen stimulation. The receptors stem from a human donor in good health (CMV status not recorded). Some clones in this sample may be carry-over from other donors' samples.

This clonotype came up a few times. Here the CDR3 DNA reads TGCGCCAGCAGCCAAGATGCCGGAGATACGCAGTATTTT. Amino acids: CASSQDAGDTQYF. The rearrangement joins TRBV4-1 to TRBJ2-3; D gene ambiguous. V lost 0 bases and J lost 5, with 6 bases in between. The CDR3 consists of 13 residues. Germline V gives CDR1 MGHRA, CDR2 YSYEKL.

The DNA of the CDR3 is TGCGCCAGCAGCCAAGAAGGGCCCGGGACAGGGGGCGATCAGCCCCAGCATTTT. Encoded protein: CASSQEGPGTGGDQPQHF. The rearrangement uses TRBV4-1 and TRBJ1-5; 12 bases map to TRBD1. Germline lookup yields CDR1 MGHRA and CDR2 YSYEKL. J gave up 5 bases and V 0 bases, and 8 bases lay outside the gene matches. This CDR3 has 18 amino acids.